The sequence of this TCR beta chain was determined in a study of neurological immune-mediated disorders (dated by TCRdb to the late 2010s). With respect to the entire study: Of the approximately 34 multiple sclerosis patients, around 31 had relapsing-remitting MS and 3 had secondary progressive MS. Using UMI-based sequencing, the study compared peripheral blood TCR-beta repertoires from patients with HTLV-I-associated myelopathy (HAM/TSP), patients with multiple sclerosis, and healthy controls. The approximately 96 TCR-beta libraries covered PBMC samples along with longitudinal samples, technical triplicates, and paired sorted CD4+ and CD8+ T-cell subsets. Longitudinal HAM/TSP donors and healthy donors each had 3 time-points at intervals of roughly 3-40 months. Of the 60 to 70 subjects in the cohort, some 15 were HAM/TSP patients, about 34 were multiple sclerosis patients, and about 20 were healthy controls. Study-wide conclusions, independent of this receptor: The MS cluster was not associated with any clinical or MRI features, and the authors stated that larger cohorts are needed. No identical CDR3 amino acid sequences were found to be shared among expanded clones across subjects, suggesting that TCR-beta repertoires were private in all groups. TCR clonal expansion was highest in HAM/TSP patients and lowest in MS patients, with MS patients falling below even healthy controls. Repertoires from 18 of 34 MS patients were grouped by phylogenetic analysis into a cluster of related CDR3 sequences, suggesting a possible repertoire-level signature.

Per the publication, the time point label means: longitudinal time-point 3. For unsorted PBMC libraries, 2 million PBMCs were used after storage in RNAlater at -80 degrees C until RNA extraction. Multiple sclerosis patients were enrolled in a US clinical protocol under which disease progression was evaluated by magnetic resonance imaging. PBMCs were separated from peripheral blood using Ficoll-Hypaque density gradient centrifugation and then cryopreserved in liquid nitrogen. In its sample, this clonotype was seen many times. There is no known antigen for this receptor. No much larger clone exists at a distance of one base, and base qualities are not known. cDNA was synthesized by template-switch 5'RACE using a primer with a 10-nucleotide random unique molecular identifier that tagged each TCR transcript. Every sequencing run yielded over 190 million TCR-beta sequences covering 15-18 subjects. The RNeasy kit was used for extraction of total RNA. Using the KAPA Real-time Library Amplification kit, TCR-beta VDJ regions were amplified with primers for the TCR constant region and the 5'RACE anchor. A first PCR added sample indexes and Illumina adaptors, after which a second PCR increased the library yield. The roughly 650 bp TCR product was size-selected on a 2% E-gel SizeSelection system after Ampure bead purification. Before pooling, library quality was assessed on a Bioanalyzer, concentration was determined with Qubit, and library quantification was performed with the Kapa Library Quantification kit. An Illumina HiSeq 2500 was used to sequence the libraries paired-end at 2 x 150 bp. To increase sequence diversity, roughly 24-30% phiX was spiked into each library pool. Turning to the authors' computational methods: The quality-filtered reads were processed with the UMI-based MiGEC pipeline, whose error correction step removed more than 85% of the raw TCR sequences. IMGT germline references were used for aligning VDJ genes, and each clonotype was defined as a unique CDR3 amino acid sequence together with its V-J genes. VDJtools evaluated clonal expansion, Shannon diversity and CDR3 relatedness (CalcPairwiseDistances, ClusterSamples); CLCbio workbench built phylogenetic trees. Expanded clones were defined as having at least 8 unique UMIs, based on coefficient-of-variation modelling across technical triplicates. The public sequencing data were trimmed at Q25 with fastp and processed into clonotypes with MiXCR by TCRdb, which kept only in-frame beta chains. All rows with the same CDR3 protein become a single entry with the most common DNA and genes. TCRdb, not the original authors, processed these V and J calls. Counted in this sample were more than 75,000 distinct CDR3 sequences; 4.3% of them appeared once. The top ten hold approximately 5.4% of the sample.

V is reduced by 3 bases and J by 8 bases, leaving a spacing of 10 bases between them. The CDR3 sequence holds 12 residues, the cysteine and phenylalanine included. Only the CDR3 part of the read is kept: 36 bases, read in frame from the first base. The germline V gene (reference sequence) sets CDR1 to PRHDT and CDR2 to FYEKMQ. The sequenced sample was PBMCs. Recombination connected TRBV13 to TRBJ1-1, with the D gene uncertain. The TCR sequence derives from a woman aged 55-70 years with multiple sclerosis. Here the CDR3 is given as CASSFKGLEAFF. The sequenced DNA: TGTGCCAGCAGCTTTAAAGGGTTAGAAGCTTTCTTT.